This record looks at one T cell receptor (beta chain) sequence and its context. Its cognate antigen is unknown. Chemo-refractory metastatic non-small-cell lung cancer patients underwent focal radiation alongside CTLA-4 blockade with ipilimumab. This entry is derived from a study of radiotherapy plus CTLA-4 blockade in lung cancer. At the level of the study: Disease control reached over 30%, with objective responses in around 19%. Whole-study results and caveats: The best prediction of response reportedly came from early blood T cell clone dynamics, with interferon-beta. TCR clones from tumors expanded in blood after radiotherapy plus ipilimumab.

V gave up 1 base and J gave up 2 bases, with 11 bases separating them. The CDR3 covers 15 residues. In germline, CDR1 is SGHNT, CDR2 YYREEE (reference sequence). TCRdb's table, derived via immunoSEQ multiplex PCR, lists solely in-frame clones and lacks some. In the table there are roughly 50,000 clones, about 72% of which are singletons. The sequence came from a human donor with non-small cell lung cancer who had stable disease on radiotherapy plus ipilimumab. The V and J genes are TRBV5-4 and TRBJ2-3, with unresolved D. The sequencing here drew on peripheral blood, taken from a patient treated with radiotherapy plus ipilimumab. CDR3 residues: CASSLKSLNTDTQYF. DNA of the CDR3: TGTGCCAGCAGCTTGAAATCACTTAACACAGATACGCAGTATTTT.